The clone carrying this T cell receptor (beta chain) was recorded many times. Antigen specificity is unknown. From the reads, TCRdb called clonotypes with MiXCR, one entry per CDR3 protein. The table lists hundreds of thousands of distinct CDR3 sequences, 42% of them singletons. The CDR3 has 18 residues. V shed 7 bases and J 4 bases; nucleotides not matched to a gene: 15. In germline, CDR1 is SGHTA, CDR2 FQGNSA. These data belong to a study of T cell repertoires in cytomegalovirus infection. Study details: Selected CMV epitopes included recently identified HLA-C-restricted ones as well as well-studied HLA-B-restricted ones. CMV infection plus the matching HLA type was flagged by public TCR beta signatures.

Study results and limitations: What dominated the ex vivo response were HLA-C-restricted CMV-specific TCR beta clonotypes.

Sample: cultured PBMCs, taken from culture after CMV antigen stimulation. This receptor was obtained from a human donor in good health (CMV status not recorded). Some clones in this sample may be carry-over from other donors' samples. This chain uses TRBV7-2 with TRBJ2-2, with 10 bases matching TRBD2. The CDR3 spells CASNKQAGGVAGTGELFF. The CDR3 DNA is TGTGCCAGCAACAAACAAGCGGGAGGGGTTGCCGGCACCGGGGAGCTGTTTTTT.